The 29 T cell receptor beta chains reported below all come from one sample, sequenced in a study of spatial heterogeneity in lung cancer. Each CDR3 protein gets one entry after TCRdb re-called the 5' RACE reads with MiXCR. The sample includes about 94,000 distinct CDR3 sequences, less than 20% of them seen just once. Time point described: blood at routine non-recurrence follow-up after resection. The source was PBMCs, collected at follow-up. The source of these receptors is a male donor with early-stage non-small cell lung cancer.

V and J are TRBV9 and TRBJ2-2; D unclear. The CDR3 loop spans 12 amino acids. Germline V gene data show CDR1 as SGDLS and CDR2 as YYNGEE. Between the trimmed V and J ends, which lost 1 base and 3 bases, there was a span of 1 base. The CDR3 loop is CASSVYTGELFF. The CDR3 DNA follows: TGTGCCAGCAGCGTATACACCGGGGAGCTGTTTTTT.

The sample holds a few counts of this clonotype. For the CDR3, the DNA is TGCAGTGCTCCGCGACAGGGTTGGAACACTGAAGCTTTCTTT. Translating gives CSAPRQGWNTEAFF. This rearrangement joins TRBV20-1 to TRBJ1-1; TRBD1 matches 7 bases. Germline V gives CDR1 DFQATT, CDR2 SNEGSKA (reference sequence). The CDR3 is made up of 14 amino acids. The V segment lost 5 bases and the J segment 1 base; nucleotides outside the gene matches: 7.

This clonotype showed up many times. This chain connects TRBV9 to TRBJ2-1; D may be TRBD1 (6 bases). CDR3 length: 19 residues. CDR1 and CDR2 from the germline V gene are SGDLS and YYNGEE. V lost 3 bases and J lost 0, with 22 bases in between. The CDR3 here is CASSENRVRRTSSYNEQFF. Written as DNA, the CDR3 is TGTGCCAGCAGCGAAAACAGGGTTCGCCGGACGAGCTCCTACAATGAGCAGTTCTTC.

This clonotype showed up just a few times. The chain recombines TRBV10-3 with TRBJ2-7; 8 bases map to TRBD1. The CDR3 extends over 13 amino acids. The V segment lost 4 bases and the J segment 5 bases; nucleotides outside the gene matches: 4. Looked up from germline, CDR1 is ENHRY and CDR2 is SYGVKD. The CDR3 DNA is TGTGCCATCAGTGCAAGACAGGGGAACGAGCAGTACTTC. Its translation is CAISARQGNEQYF.

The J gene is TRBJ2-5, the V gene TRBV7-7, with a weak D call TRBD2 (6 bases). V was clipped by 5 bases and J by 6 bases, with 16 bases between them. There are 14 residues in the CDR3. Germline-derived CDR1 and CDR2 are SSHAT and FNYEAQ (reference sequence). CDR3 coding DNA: TGTGCCAGCAGCGCCGGAGGGGTAGGACAGACCCAGTACTTC. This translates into CASSAGGVGQTQYF. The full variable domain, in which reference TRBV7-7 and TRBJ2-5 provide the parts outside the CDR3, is GAGVSQSPRYKVTKRGQDVTLRCDPISSHATLYWYQQALGQGPEFLTYFNYEAQPDKSGLPSDRFSAERPEGSISTLTIQRTEQRDSAMYRCASSAGGVGQTQYFGPGTRLLVL.

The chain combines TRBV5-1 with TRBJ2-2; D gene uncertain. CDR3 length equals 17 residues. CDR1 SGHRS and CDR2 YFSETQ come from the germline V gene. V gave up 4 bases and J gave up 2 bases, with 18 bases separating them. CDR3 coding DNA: TGCGCCAGCAGCAAGAGCCTCAACTATCCCAACACCGGGGAGCTGTTTTTT. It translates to CASSKSLNYPNTGELFF.

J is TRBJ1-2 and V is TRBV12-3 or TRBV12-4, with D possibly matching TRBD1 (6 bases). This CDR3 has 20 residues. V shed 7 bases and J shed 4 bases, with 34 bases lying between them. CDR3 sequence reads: CASTFRGSLGPARSPYGYTF. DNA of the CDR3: TGTGCCAGCACCTTCAGGGGCTCCTTAGGACCAGCCCGAAGCCCCTATGGCTACACCTTC.

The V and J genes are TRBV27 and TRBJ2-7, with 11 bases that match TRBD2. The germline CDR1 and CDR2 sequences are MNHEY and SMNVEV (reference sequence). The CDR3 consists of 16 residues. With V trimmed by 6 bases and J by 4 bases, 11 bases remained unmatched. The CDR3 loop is CASRTAGLAESYEQYF. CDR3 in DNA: TGTGCCAGCAGAACCGCGGGACTAGCGGAGAGTTACGAGCAGTACTTC.

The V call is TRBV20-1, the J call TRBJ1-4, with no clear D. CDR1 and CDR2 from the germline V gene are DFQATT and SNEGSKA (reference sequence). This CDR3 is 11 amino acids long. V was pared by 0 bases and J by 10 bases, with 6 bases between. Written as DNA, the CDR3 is TGCAGTGCTAGAGATACAGCAAAACTGTTTTTT. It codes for CSARDTAKLFF.

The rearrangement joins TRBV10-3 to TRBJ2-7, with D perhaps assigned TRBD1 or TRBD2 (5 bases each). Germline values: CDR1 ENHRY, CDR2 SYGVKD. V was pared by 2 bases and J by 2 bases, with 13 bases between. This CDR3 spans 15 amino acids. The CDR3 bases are TGTGCCATCAGTGAGGCCTCCGGGACGGCCTACGAGCAGTACTTC. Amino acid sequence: CAISEASGTAYEQYF.

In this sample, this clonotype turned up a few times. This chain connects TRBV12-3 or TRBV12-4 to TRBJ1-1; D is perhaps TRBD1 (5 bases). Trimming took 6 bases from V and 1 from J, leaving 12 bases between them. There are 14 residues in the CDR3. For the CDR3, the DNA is TGTGCCAGCAGGAGGGACGGAGCGAACACTGAAGCTTTCTTT. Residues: CASRRDGANTEAFF.

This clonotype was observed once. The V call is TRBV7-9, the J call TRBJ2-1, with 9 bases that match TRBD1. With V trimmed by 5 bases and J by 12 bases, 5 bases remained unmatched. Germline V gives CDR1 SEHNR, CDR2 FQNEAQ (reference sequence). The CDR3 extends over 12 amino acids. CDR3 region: CASSPETGGQFF. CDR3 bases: TGTGCCAGCAGCCCCGAGACAGGGGGGCAGTTCTTC. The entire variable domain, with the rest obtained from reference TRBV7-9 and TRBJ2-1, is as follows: DTGVSQNPRHKITKRGQNVTFRCDPISEHNRLYWYRQTLGQGPEFLTYFQNEAQLEKSRLLSDRFSAERPKGSFSTLEIQRTEQGDSAMYLCASSPETGGQFFGPGTRLTVL.

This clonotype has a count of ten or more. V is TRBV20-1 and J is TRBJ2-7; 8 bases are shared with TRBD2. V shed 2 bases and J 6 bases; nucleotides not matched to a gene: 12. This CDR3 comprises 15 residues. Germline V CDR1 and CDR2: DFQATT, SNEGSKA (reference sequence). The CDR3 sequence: CSARPDSGRELEQYF. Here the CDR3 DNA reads TGCAGTGCTAGACCCGACTCCGGGAGGGAGCTCGAGCAGTACTTC.

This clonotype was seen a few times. The CDR3 here is CASSPSGYEQYF. As DNA, the CDR3 is TGTGCCAGCAGTCCTAGCGGCTACGAGCAGTACTTC. The chain employs TRBV25-1 and TRBJ2-7; TRBD2 aligns across 7 bases. The germline gives CDR1 MGHDK, CDR2 SYGVNS. The CDR3 loop spans 12 amino acids. The trim removed 5 bases at V and 3 bases at J, leaving 1 base unmatched.

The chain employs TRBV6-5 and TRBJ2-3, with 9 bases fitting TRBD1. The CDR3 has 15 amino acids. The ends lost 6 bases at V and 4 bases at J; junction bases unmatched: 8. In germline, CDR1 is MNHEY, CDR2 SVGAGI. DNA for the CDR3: TGTGCCAGCAGCTTATCGGGACAGGGCTCAGATACGCAGTATTTT. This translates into CASSLSGQGSDTQYF.

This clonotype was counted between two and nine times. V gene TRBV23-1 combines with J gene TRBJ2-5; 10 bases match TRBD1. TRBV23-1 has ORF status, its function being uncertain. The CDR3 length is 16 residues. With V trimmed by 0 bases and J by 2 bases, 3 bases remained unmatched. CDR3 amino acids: CASSQSGQGHQETQYF. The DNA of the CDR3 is TGCGCCAGCAGTCAATCGGGACAGGGGCATCAAGAGACCCAGTACTTC.

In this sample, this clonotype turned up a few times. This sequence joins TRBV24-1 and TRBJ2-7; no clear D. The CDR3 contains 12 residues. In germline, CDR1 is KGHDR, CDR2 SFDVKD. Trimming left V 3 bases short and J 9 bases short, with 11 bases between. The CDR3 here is CATSDSPGRQYF. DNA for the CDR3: TGTGCCACCAGTGATAGCCCCGGCCGGCAGTACTTC.

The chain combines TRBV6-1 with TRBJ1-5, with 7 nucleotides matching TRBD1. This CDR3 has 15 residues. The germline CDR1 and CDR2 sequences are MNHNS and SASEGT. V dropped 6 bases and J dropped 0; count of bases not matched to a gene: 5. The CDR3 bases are TGTGCCAGCAGCGCCGGGACAGATAGCAATCAGCCCCAGCATTTT. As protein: CASSAGTDSNQPQHF.

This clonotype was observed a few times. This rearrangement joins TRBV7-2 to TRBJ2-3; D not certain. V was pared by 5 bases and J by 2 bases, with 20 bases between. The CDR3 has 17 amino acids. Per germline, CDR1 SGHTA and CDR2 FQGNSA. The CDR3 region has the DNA TGTGCCAGCAGCGAGTTGGCCTATCGGTCTTTCACAGATACGCAGTATTTT. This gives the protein CASSELAYRSFTDTQYF. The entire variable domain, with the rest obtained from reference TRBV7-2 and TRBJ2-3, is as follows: GAGVSQSPSNKVTEKGKDVELRCDPISGHTALYWYRQSLGQGLEFLIYFQGNSAPDKSGLPSDRFSAERTGGSVSTLTIQRTQQEDSAVYLCASSELAYRSFTDTQYFGPGTRLTVL.

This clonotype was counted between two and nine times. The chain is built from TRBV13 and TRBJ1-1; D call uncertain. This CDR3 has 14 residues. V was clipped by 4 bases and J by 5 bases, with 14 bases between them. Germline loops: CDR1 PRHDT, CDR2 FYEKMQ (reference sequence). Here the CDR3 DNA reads TGTGCCAGCAGCTCCTTACAAGGCGGTACTGAAGCTTTCTTT. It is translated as CASSSLQGGTEAFF. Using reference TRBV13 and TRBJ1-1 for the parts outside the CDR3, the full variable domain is AAGVIQSPRHLIKEKRETATLKCYPIPRHDTVYWYQQGPGQDPQFLISFYEKMQSDKGSIPDRFSAQQFSDYHSELNMSSLELGDSALYFCASSSLQGGTEAFFGQGTRLTVV.

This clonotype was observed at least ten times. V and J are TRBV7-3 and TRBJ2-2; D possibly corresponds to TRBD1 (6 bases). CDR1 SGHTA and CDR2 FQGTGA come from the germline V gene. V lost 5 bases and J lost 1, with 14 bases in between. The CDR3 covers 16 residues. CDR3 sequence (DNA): TGTGCCAGCAGCCCGCCCGGGACAATGAACACCGGGGAGCTGTTTTTT. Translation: CASSPPGTMNTGELFF.

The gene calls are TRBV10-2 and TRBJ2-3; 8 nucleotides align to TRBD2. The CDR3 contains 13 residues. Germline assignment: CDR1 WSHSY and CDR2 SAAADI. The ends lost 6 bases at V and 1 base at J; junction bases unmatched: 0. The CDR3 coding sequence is TGCGCCAGCAGCGGGAGGGGCACAGATACGCAGTATTTT. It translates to CASSGRGTDTQYF.

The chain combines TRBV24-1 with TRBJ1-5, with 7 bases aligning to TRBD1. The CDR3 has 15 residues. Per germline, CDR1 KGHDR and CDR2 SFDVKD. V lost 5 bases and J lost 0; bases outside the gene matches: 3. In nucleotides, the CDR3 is TGTGCCACCAGTGGTACAGGGGATAGCAATCAGCCCCAGCATTTT. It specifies CATSGTGDSNQPQHF.

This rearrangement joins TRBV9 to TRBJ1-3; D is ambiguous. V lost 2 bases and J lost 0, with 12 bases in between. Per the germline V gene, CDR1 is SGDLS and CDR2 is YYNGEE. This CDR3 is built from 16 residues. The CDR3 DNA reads TGTGCCAGCAGCGTGGGCGGACGGATCTCTGGAAACACCATATATTTT. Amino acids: CASSVGGRISGNTIYF.

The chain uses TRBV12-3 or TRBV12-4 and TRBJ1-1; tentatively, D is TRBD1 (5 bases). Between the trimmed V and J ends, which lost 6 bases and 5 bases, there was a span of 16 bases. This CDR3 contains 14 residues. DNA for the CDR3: TGTGCCAGCAGCGCAACGGGCAGGGCGACTGAAGCTTTCTTT. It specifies CASSATGRATEAFF.

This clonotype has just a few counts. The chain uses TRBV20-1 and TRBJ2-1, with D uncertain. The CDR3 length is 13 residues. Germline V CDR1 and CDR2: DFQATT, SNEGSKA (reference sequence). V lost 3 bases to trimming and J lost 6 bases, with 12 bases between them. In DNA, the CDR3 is TGCAGTGCTAGGCCAGGCCCCTTCAATGAGCAGTTCTTC. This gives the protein CSARPGPFNEQFF.

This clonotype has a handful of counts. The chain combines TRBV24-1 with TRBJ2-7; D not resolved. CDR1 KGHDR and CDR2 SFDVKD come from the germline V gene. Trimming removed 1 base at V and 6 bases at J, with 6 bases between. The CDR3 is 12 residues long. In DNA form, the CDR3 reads TGTGCCACCAGTGATTTTAGAGGCGAGCAGTACTTC. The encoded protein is CATSDFRGEQYF.

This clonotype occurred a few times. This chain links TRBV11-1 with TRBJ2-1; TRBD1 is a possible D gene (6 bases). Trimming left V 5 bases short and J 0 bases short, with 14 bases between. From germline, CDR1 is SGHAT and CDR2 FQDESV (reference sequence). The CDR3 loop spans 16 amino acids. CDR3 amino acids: CASSLQGQLSYNEQFF. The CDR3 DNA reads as TGTGCCAGCAGCCTACAGGGACAACTCTCCTACAATGAGCAGTTCTTC.

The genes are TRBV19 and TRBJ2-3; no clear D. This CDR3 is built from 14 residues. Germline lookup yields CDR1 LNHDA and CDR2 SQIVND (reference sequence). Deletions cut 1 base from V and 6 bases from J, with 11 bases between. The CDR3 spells CASSIGPASDTQYF. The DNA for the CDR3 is TGTGCCAGTAGTATAGGCCCAGCATCGGATACGCAGTATTTT.